Listed below are T cell receptor beta chains from one sample, sequenced in a study of OX40 agonist ivuxolimab in advanced cancers. Using immunoSEQ multiplex PCR, the repertoire was profiled, and TCRdb retains in-frame clones only, with some absent. The data contain around 53,000 clones, 70% to 90% of them singletons. The sample was CD4+ or CD8+ T cells sorted from blood, taken in a trial of the OX40 agonist ivuxolimab. The origin of the receptors is an adult with an advanced solid tumor such as melanoma, head and neck, liver or kidney cancer. The CDR3 runs from the conserved cysteine through the conserved F or W. The D gene is left open where the match is weak. For some rows the clone size is stated as once, few or many, or as a class when expanded; others skip it.

j_call: TRBJ2-7; clone_size: .; d_call: .; v_call: TRBV10-1; cdr3_nt: TGCGCCAGCCGGGAGAATGCGGAATCCTACGAGCAGTACTTC; cdr3_aa: CASRENAESYEQYF
j_call: TRBJ1-5; clone_size: .; d_call: .; v_call: TRBV12-5; cdr3_nt: TGTGCTAGTGGTTTGGTACTGGAGCTGGTAAAGGAGAGCAATCAGCCCCAGCATTTT; cdr3_aa: CASGLVLELVKESNQPQHF
j_call: TRBJ1-1; clone_size: .; d_call: .; v_call: TRBV6-5; cdr3_nt: TGTGCCAGCAGCCGCGTGAACACTGAAGCTTTCTTT; cdr3_aa: CASSRVNTEAFF
j_call: TRBJ1-1; clone_size: medium-sized; d_call: .; v_call: TRBV6-4; cdr3_nt: TGTGCCAGCAGTGACTCGGAGAACACTGAAGCTTTCTTT; cdr3_aa: CASSDSENTEAFF
j_call: TRBJ1-4; clone_size: .; d_call: .; v_call: TRBV5-4; cdr3_nt: TGTGCCAGCAGCCCCGGAAGGATGAACGAAAAACTGTTTTTT; cdr3_aa: CASSPGRMNEKLFF
j_call: TRBJ2-1; clone_size: .; d_call: TRBD2; v_call: TRBV19; cdr3_nt: TGTGCCAGTAGTATAGATCTGCCTAGCGGGGCGACAACTAATGAGCAGTTCTTC; cdr3_aa: CASSIDLPSGATTNEQFF
j_call: TRBJ1-6; clone_size: .; d_call: .; v_call: TRBV5-5; cdr3_nt: TGTGCCAGCAGCTTCGCCGTGGATTCACCCCTCCACTTT; cdr3_aa: CASSFAVDSPLHF
j_call: TRBJ1-5; clone_size: .; d_call: .; v_call: TRBV2; cdr3_nt: TGTGCCAGCAGTGCTGGCAGGGAGGGTCAGCCCCAGCATTTT; cdr3_aa: CASSAGREGQPQHF
j_call: TRBJ1-2; clone_size: .; d_call: TRBD1; v_call: TRBV9; cdr3_nt: TGTGCCAGCAGCGGCGACAGGGTAGGAGGCTACACCTTC; cdr3_aa: CASSGDRVGGYTF
j_call: TRBJ1-1; clone_size: .; d_call: .; v_call: TRBV9; cdr3_nt: TGTGCCAGCAGCGTTACAGGGATGAACACTGAAGCTTTCTTT; cdr3_aa: CASSVTGMNTEAFF
j_call: TRBJ1-6; clone_size: .; d_call: TRBD1; v_call: TRBV5-1; cdr3_nt: TGCGCCAGCAGCCAGGAGACAGGGGGCTTTTCACCCCTCCACTTT; cdr3_aa: CASSQETGGFSPLHF
j_call: TRBJ1-6; clone_size: few; d_call: .; v_call: TRBV19; cdr3_nt: TGTGCCAGTCGACAGGAGCCTAATTCACCCCTCCACTTT; cdr3_aa: CASRQEPNSPLHF
j_call: TRBJ1-2; clone_size: few; d_call: .; v_call: TRBV11-2; cdr3_nt: TGTGCCAGCAACCCTGGGGGGGGCGCCTATGGCTACACCTTC; cdr3_aa: CASNPGGGAYGYTF
j_call: TRBJ1-3; clone_size: .; d_call: TRBD1; v_call: TRBV7-8; cdr3_nt: TGTGCCAGCAGGAACGGTATAGGGGGCGTTGGAAACACCATATATTTT; cdr3_aa: CASRNGIGGVGNTIYF
j_call: TRBJ2-7; clone_size: .; d_call: .; v_call: TRBV9; cdr3_nt: TGTGCCAGCAGTCGGGGACGGGGTACCTACGAGCAGTACTTC; cdr3_aa: CASSRGRGTYEQYF
j_call: TRBJ1-6; clone_size: .; d_call: .; v_call: TRBV15; cdr3_nt: TGTGCCACCAGCAGAGATCAAGTCGGGCCACCCCTCCACTTT; cdr3_aa: CATSRDQVGPPLHF
j_call: TRBJ2-2; clone_size: .; d_call: TRBD2; v_call: TRBV10-2; cdr3_nt: TGCGCCAGCAAGGGGAGGGAGAACACCGGGGAGCTGTTTTTT; cdr3_aa: CASKGRENTGELFF
j_call: TRBJ2-7; clone_size: once; d_call: TRBD1; v_call: TRBV6-5; cdr3_nt: TGTGCCAGCAGTCACTCCGGGACAGGGGGTTACGAGCAGTACTTC; cdr3_aa: CASSHSGTGGYEQYF
j_call: TRBJ1-2; clone_size: .; d_call: .; v_call: TRBV10-3; cdr3_nt: TGTGCCATCAATCAACAGGGAAGGGGAGGCTATGGCTACACCTTC; cdr3_aa: CAINQQGRGGYGYTF
j_call: TRBJ2-3; clone_size: .; d_call: .; v_call: TRBV7-6; cdr3_nt: TGTGCCAGCAGCTTAGAGGGGACTACGCAGTATTTT; cdr3_aa: CASSLEGTTQYF
j_call: TRBJ2-3; clone_size: .; d_call: TRBD2; v_call: TRBV7-9; cdr3_nt: TGTGCCAGCAGCTTCCCCGGGGGGGCAGTGGGCACAGATACGCAGTATTTT; cdr3_aa: CASSFPGGAVGTDTQYF
j_call: TRBJ1-1; clone_size: few; d_call: .; v_call: TRBV7-9; cdr3_nt: TGTGCCAGCAGCTCTGGATTTGACAGGTCCGATGAAGCTTTCTTT; cdr3_aa: CASSSGFDRSDEAFF
j_call: TRBJ2-7; clone_size: medium-sized; d_call: TRBD1; v_call: TRBV9; cdr3_nt: TGTGCCAGCAGCGTAACCGGGACAGGGGTCGGCGAGCAGTACTTC; cdr3_aa: CASSVTGTGVGEQYF
j_call: TRBJ2-2; clone_size: once; d_call: .; v_call: TRBV7-6; cdr3_nt: TGTGCCAGCAGCTTATTCGGGACCGGGGAGCTGTTTTTT; cdr3_aa: CASSLFGTGELFF
j_call: TRBJ2-7; clone_size: .; d_call: TRBD1; v_call: TRBV14; cdr3_nt: TGTGCCAGCAGCCAGGACAGGCACCACGAGCAGTACTTC; cdr3_aa: CASSQDRHHEQYF
j_call: TRBJ2-3; clone_size: .; d_call: TRBD2; v_call: TRBV9; cdr3_nt: TGTGCCAGCAGCGAGACGGTAGCGGGGGGGCCCGATACGCAGTATTTT; cdr3_aa: CASSETVAGGPDTQYF
j_call: TRBJ2-7; clone_size: .; d_call: .; v_call: TRBV30; cdr3_nt: TGTGCCTGGAGTGTAGGAAACCCATTCCCCTACGAGCAGTACTTC; cdr3_aa: CAWSVGNPFPYEQYF
j_call: TRBJ1-1; clone_size: .; d_call: .; v_call: TRBV5-1; cdr3_nt: TGCGCCAGCAGCTCTCAGGGCTTCACTGAAGCTTTCTTT; cdr3_aa: CASSSQGFTEAFF
j_call: TRBJ1-5; clone_size: .; d_call: TRBD1; v_call: TRBV6-1; cdr3_nt: TGTGCCAGCAGTGAGGGAGGGGGCTATCAGCCCCAGCATTTT; cdr3_aa: CASSEGGGYQPQHF
j_call: TRBJ2-3; clone_size: .; d_call: TRBD2; v_call: TRBV6-5; cdr3_nt: TGTGCCAGCAGTTACTCGCTGTCTAGCGGGGAAGATACGCAGTATTTT; cdr3_aa: CASSYSLSSGEDTQYF
j_call: TRBJ2-7; clone_size: .; d_call: .; v_call: TRBV27; cdr3_nt: TGTGCCAGCAGTTTATCCCCACAGAGAAGTTACGAGCAGTACTTC; cdr3_aa: CASSLSPQRSYEQYF